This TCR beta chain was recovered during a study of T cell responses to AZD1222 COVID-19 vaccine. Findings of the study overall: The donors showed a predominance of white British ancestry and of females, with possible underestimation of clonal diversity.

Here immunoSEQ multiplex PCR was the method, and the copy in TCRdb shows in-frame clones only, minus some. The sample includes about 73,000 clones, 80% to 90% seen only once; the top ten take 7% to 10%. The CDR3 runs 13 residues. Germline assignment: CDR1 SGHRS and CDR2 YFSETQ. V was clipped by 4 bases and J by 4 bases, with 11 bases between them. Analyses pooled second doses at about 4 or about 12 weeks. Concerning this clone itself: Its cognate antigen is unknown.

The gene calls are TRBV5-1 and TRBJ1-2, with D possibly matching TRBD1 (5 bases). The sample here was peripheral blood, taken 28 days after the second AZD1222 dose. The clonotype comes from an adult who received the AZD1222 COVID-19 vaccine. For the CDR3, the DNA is TGCGCCAGCAGCAATCAGGGTATCTATGGCTACACCTTC. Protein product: CASSNQGIYGYTF.